This TCR beta chain comes out of a study of identical twins listed by TCRdb under 2016. For context, the study as a whole: The study deep-sequenced TCR alpha and beta repertoires from monozygotic twins, unrelated adults of various ages and cord blood to test whether fetal clonotypes persist. Replicate twin experiments were performed at different times using different library preparation protocols to rule out contamination.

Every donor in the study was a healthy Caucasian. The twin cohort comprised three pairs of female monozygotic twins, all aged about 18 to 29 years. CD4+ and CD8+ T cell populations were isolated with positive isolation kits from Invitrogen. The germline V gene (reference sequence) provides CDR1 DFQATT and CDR2 SNEGSKA. The CDR3 has 15 amino acids, counting the end cysteine and phenylalanine. Only the CDR3 part of the read is kept: 45 bases, read in frame from the first base. The trim is 5 bases for V and 2 bases for J, with a gap of 16 bases between the germline ends. A note on this clonotype: Its antigen is unknown. No base qualities exist here, and no much larger clone lies one base off it.

On the study overall, not on this receptor specifically: In monozygotic twins, out-of-frame TCR alpha sharing was systematically underestimated by recombination models, although the models agreed with sharing between unrelated individuals. Conclusions relied on cross-sectional statistical analysis, since the same donors could not be followed over many years. Compared with coincidental sharing between unrelated individuals, out-of-frame TCR alpha sequences shared between twins had an excess of sequences with low generation probability. A weaker excess of twin sharing was found in beta out-of-frame sequences because the signal-to-noise ratio was lowered by fewer shared sequences. Abundant cord blood beta clonotypes carried fewer insertions; young adult naive repertoires showed a weaker similar trend, while memory repertoires showed none. Zero-insertion analyses could be partly confounded by invariant T cells such as MAIT and iNKT, although diverse VJ usage argued against such confounding for most clonotypes.

Receptors were amplified or captured by 5' RACE. TCRdb lists the instrument as Illumina HiSeq 2000. Template switching added a universal primer binding site, and the final cDNA carried a unique molecular identifier that allowed TCR cDNA molecules to be counted accurately. Specific primers in the conserved constant-segment region were used to synthesize first-strand cDNA for TCR alpha and beta chains. Each cDNA library was double barcoded, with a SMART-Mk sample barcode plus Illumina barcodes, to control for contamination. TruSeq adapter sequences and Illumina sample barcodes were added in two successive PCR steps. TCR alpha and beta cDNA libraries were sequenced on the Illumina HiSeq platform with custom primers. The paper's processing steps were these. MiGEC was used to process raw reads and extract unique molecular identifiers, and MiXCR was used to find CDR3 positions. For each individual, recombination models were inferred using an EM algorithm with the repgenHMM and IGoR tools. The analysis of shared clonotypes was done with the tcR package in R, with sharing normalized by the product of cloneset sizes. To study raw recombination free of thymic and clonal selection effects, out-of-frame nonproductive sequences were analyzed. The public reads were reprocessed in TCRdb via fastp at Q25 and MiXCR, keeping in-frame beta chains. Rows are combined by CDR3 protein, so each entry shows the most common genes and DNA. V and J calls and clone size were set by TCRdb, not the authors. This sample comprises a few hundred thousand distinct CDR3 sequences, around 15% of them detected only once. The ten biggest clones cover around 0.4% of the sample.

The data were also submitted as part of a second study, on yellow fever vaccine responses in identical twins. The second paper states: The authors reported that the T cell response to vaccination in identical twins appeared partly convergent and partly personalized. The study precisely tracked vaccine-responding T cell clones in identical twins.

The material sequenced was CD4+ T cells sorted from blood. Recombination linked TRBV20-1 to TRBJ2-1; the D segment may tentatively be TRBD1 or TRBD2, each giving 5 matched bases. The receptor was isolated from a woman between 18 and 29 years old in good health. The DNA sequence is given as TGCAGTGCTGTAGACCCCAGGGACCCCTACAATGAGCAGTTCTTC. The encoded protein is CSAVDPRDPYNEQFF.